This is a list of T cell receptor beta chains from one sample in a study of T cell responses to AZD1222 COVID-19 vaccine. Assay used: immunoSEQ multiplex PCR; TCRdb lists only in-frame clones, some missing. The sample shows about 150,000 clones, approximately 92% of them seen only once. Sequenced here: peripheral blood, sampled on day 0 of AZD1222 vaccination. Source of these receptors: an adult in good health. Each CDR3 is given with its conserved first and last residue. The D gene is left open where the match is weak. For some rows the clone size is stated as once, few or many, or as a class when expanded; others skip it.

TRBJ1-1 TRBV5-1 . . 15 TGCGCCAGCAGCCCGACTAACAGGGAGGATACTGAAGCTTTCTTT CASSPTNREDTEAFF
TRBJ1-1 TRBV13 TRBD1 . 15 TGTGCCAGCAGCTTAGAACAGGGGAGGGTTGGTGAAGCTTTCTTT CASSLEQGRVGEAFF
TRBJ1-4 TRBV3-1/TRBV3-2 TRBD1 once 15 TGTGCCAGCAGCCAATGGGACAGATTTAATGAAAAACTGTTTTTT CASSQWDRFNEKLFF
TRBJ1-1 TRBV7-8 . . 15 TGTGCCAGCAGCTTAGGTGCAGGGACGGGCGCTGAAGCTTTCTTT CASSLGAGTGAEAFF
TRBJ2-7 TRBV27 . . 12 TGTGCCAGCAGTTTTGGTATCGGGGAGGTATACTTC CASSFGIGEVYF
TRBJ1-5 TRBV6-2/TRBV6-3 . . 20 TGTGCCAGCAGTTACACCCGGGGCCGATATAAGGTTTTGAGCAATCAGCCCCAGCATTTT CASSYTRGRYKVLSNQPQHF
TRBJ2-1 TRBV7-3 . . 15 TGTGCCAGCAGCTTAACCCAGAACAGCTACAATGAGCAGTTCTTC CASSLTQNSYNEQFF
TRBJ2-7 TRBV30 . . 13 TGTACCTGGAGTGTAGGGCAGATCTACGAGCAGTACTTC CTWSVGQIYEQYF
TRBJ2-7 TRBV6-5 . . 15 TGTGCCAGCAGTTATCTTCAAGGGGTCTCTTACGAGCAGTACTTC CASSYLQGVSYEQYF
TRBJ2-5 TRBV4-3 TRBD2 . 16 TGCGCCAGCAGCCAAAATAGCGGGGGGGCCTCAGAGACCCAGTACTTC CASSQNSGGASETQYF
TRBJ2-7 TRBV3-1/TRBV3-2 TRBD2 . 15 TGTGCCAGCAGCCGAGGACTAGCGTTTGCGTACGAGCAGTACTTC CASSRGLAFAYEQYF
TRBJ2-3 TRBV9 . . 16 TGTGCCAGCAGCGTAGGTTGGGCCCCCAGCACAGATACGCAGTATTTT CASSVGWAPSTDTQYF
TRBJ2-3 TRBV25-1 TRBD2 . 15 TGTGCCAGCAGTGCGCTAGCGGGGGCCACAGATACGCAGTATTTT CASSALAGATDTQYF
TRBJ1-2 TRBV14 TRBD1 . 15 TGTGCCAGCAGCCAACTGACAGGGGGAATTTATGGCTACACCTTC CASSQLTGGIYGYTF
TRBJ2-1 TRBV11-3 . . 15 TGTGCCAGCAGCCAGACAGACAGCTCCTACAATGAGCAGTTCTTC CASSQTDSSYNEQFF
TRBJ2-2 TRBV6-5 . . 14 TGTGCCAGCAGTTACGGCCTAGCTGGCGGGGAGCTGTTTTTT CASSYGLAGGELFF
TRBJ2-7 TRBV6-5 . . 12 TGTGCCAGCAGCCGGACACAATACGAGCAGTACTTC CASSRTQYEQYF
TRBJ1-1 TRBV19 . . 15 TGTGCCAGTAGTATCGGGGCCCTGATGAACACTGAAGCTTTCTTT CASSIGALMNTEAFF
TRBJ1-1 TRBV15 . . 11 TGTGCCACCAGCATCGGACACGAAGCTTTCTTT CATSIGHEAFF
TRBJ2-3 TRBV18 TRBD2 . 16 TGTGCCAGCTCACCCGATAGCGGGGGCCGCACAGATACGCAGTATTTT CASSPDSGGRTDTQYF
TRBJ1-1 TRBV9 . . 14 TGTGCCAGCAGCCCGGGGGGGGCGAACACTGAAGCTTTCTTT CASSPGGANTEAFF
TRBJ1-6 TRBV3-1/TRBV3-2 TRBD1 . 19 TGTGCCAGCAGCCAAGATTCTTTTGGAACAGGGGATTATAATTCACCCCTCCACTTT CASSQDSFGTGDYNSPLHF
TRBJ2-6 TRBV5-4 . . 14 TGTGCCAGCAGCTCGAGCTCTGGGGCCAACGTCCTGACTTTC CASSSSSGANVLTF
TRBJ2-7 TRBV6-5 TRBD2 . 14 TGTGCCAGCAGCGCCGAATTCCTAGCGGGCGAGCAGTACTTC CASSAEFLAGEQYF
TRBJ1-5 TRBV9 TRBD1 once 16 TGTGCCAGCAGCCCTGGACAGGGAGGGCGCAATCAGCCCCAGCATTTT CASSPGQGGRNQPQHF
TRBJ2-1 TRBV27 TRBD2 . 13 TGTGCCAGCAGTCCTCGGGAGGGAAATGAGCAGTTCTTC CASSPREGNEQFF
TRBJ2-7 TRBV9 . . 19 TGTGCCAGCAGCGTAGGTCAAGCTCGGGGGCCTTGCAGCTCCTACGAGCAGTACTTC CASSVGQARGPCSSYEQYF
TRBJ1-5 TRBV7-2 . . 14 TGTGCCAGCAGCTTAGCGCGGGGTGGTCGGCCCCAGCATTTT CASSLARGGRPQHF
TRBJ2-4 TRBV9 . . 17 TGTGCCAGCAGCGTAGAAGGGGTGAGGGTAGCCAAAAACATTCAGTACTTC CASSVEGVRVAKNIQYF
TRBJ2-1 TRBV7-3 . . 13 TGTGCCAGCAGTTGGGGCAGGTCGAATGAGCAGTTCTTC CASSWGRSNEQFF
TRBJ1-6 TRBV14 TRBD1 . 16 TGTGCCAGCAGCCAAGACCGGGACAGGGGACTTTCACCCCTCCACTTT CASSQDRDRGLSPLHF
TRBJ2-7 TRBV7-2 . . 14 TGTGCCAGCAGCTTAGTCCCCCCCGTCCACGAGCAGTACTTC CASSLVPPVHEQYF
TRBJ1-1 TRBV6-1 . once 18 TGTGCCAGCAGTGAAATAGGTGCCCTGACACATGGGGACACTGAAGCTTTCTTT CASSEIGALTHGDTEAFF
TRBJ1-6 TRBV5-1 . . 17 TGCGCCAGCAGCCGTACGACGGTCAGCTCCTATAATTCACCCCTCCACTTT CASSRTTVSSYNSPLHF
TRBJ1-1 TRBV28 TRBD1 . 15 TGTGCCAGCAGCCGCCCCCCACAGGGGGCCTCTGAAGCTTTCTTT CASSRPPQGASEAFF
TRBJ2-3 TRBV10-3 TRBD2 . 16 TGTGCCATCAGTGAGTCGATGACTAGCGGGGTAGATACGCAGTATTTT CAISESMTSGVDTQYF
TRBJ1-1 TRBV7-9 . . 14 TGTGCCAGCAGCTTAGCGCGCGAGAACACTGAAGCTTTCTTT CASSLARENTEAFF
TRBJ2-7 TRBV11-1 . . 13 TGTGCCAGCAGCTTGGGCTACCCCGGGGAGCAGTACTTC CASSLGYPGEQYF
TRBJ1-1 TRBV9 . . 13 TGTGCCAGCAGCGTAGTTATGGGCACTGAAGCTTTCTTT CASSVVMGTEAFF
TRBJ1-6 TRBV18 TRBD1 . 15 TGTGCCAGCTCACCTGCTAGGGTACAGGGGACAATCCTCCACTTT CASSPARVQGTILHF
TRBJ1-2 TRBV11-2 . . 11 TGTGCCAGCAGCTTAGGGGGCCGGTACACCTTC CASSLGGRYTF
TRBJ1-1 TRBV19 TRBD1 . 15 TGTGCCAGTCGGGTCAGGGCAGGGGGATTCACTGAAGCTTTCTTT CASRVRAGGFTEAFF
TRBJ2-2 TRBV27 . . 17 TGTGCCAGCAGTTTACTTGTGGGCCGGGGGTTGGCCGGGGAGCTGTTTTTT CASSLLVGRGLAGELFF
TRBJ2-2 TRBV27 . . 12 TGTGCCAGCAGTTTATCGATGGGGGAGCTGTTTTTT CASSLSMGELFF
TRBJ2-7 TRBV28 TRBD1 . 15 TGTGCCAGCAGGGGGACCGGGACAGTCTCCTACGAGCAGTACTTC CASRGTGTVSYEQYF
TRBJ1-5 TRBV6-6 . . 14 TGTGCCAGCAGTTACTTGGCGGTAAATCAGCCCCAGCATTTT CASSYLAVNQPQHF
TRBJ1-3 TRBV18 . . 15 TGTGCCAGCTCACCGGGACCGACATCTGGAAACACCATATATTTT CASSPGPTSGNTIYF
TRBJ2-1 TRBV14 TRBD2 . 16 TGTGCCAGCAGCCCATCCAGTAGCGGGGGGGCTGGGGAGCAGTTCTTC CASSPSSSGGAGEQFF
TRBJ1-5 TRBV19 . . 15 TGTGCCAGTAGTATATTCAGGGGCAGCAATCAGCCCCAGCATTTT CASSIFRGSNQPQHF
TRBJ2-7 TRBV11-3 TRBD2 . 16 TGTGCCAGCAGCCCGTCTCGGGGTAGCGGGGTTTCCGAGCAGTACTTC CASSPSRGSGVSEQYF
TRBJ2-1 TRBV5-4 TRBD2 . 16 TGTGCCAGCAGCGCGGGACTAGCGGGGGGCCGTAATGAGCAGTTCTTC CASSAGLAGGRNEQFF
TRBJ2-2 TRBV3-1/TRBV3-2 TRBD2 few 17 TGTGCCAGCAGTAAAACTAGCGGGGGGGCTCGAACCGGGGAGCTGTTTTTT CASSKTSGGARTGELFF
TRBJ2-7 TRBV7-9 . once 16 TGTGCCAGCACCTATGCCCCGACAGGATCTCGAGGCGAGCAGTACTTC CASTYAPTGSRGEQYF
TRBJ2-3 TRBV3-1/TRBV3-2 . . 16 TGTGCCAGCAGCCAAGCCCCGGGACTTAGCACAGATACGCAGTATTTT CASSQAPGLSTDTQYF
TRBJ2-2 TRBV18 . . 12 TGTGCCAGCTCACCTGTTGCTGGGGAGCTGTTTTTT CASSPVAGELFF
TRBJ2-2 TRBV6-5 TRBD2 . 15 TGTGCCAGCAGAACAGCGGGGGGGCGAACCGGGGAGCTGTTTTTT CASRTAGGRTGELFF
TRBJ2-4 TRBV29-1 . . 14 TGCAGCGTTGAAGACGGGGTTGGCAAAAACATTCAGTACTTC CSVEDGVGKNIQYF
TRBJ1-2 TRBV18 . few 17 TGTGCCAGCTCAACCGCCATGAACGGCAGGGGAGACTATGGCTACACCTTC CASSTAMNGRGDYGYTF
TRBJ1-6 TRBV6-5 TRBD1 . 15 TGTGCCAGCACCGACAGGGACAGGGGGCCTTCACCCCTCCACTTT CASTDRDRGPSPLHF